This T cell receptor (beta chain) is drawn from a study of beta chain features in type 1 diabetes. The V end was cut by 5 bases, the J end by 7 bases, with 18 bases between. Germline assignment: CDR1 SGDLS and CDR2 YYNGEE. The CDR3 has 14 amino acids. Purity above 95% was achieved in all sorted populations. The table lists this clone with a few counts. No antigen is known for it. Overall study findings and caveats: Possible PCR preference for shorter templates applied equally to patients and controls.

Investigators reverse transcribed all isolated RNA, so they sequenced expressed TCRB transcripts. The table came from immunoSEQ multiplex PCR; TCRdb's copy has only in-frame clones and leaves some out. Of fewer than 500,000 clones in the sample, 11% to 15% were seen once. V and J are TRBV9 and TRBJ1-1; D is unclear. The sequencing sample was made of naive CD4+ T cells from blood. This clonotype was obtained from a young man in good health. The CDR3 DNA is TGTGCCAGCAGTACAAATCTTGGGTCTAATGAAGCTTTCTTT. The encoded protein is CASSTNLGSNEAFF.